Detailed here is one T cell receptor beta chain. This clone was observed a single time. What antigen it recognizes has not been identified. The input lacks base qualities; no much larger clone sits a single base away. The data stem from a study of blood T cell repertoires in COVID-19 (dated by TCRdb to about 2020). Describing the broader study: Collaborator samples came from the United States, Italy and Spain and covered acute and convalescent phases of COVID-19. The prospective study material was composed of cDNA or gDNA derived from T cells, B-cell-depleted T cells, or PBMCs. Deeply sampled blood TCRbeta repertoires from subjects exposed to, actively infected with, or recovered from COVID-19 were included in the dataset. The repertoires were made available in a free public database intended to serve as a resource for research on the immune response to SARS-CoV-2. The samples were drawn from the first 160 participants of the ongoing ImmuneRACE study and from 950 to 1,500 subjects provided by 6 global collaborators. Nearly every sample came with metadata listing a de-identified subject ID, COVID-19 status, age in years and sex. HLA class I and class II types, where available, came from metadata supplied by the sample provider rather than from assay-based typing. What the study reported, not specific to this receptor: How much clinical and demographic metadata was included differed by source and by participant, and the metadata was provided uncurated.

TCRbeta CDR3 regions were amplified from genomic DNA using the immunoSEQ Assay, a bias-controlled multiplex PCR. The study's own analysis went as follows. Nucleated cell counts per sample were estimated from amplification of reference gene primers within the assay. To quantify the absolute abundance of each unique TCRbeta CDR3 rearrangement, sequence reads were collapsed and filtered. For each sample, productive Simpson clonality was calculated as the square root of Simpson's diversity index over productive rearrangements. TCRdb provides this immuneACCESS table in a form limited to in-frame rearrangements. Some clones are lacking; in checked studies, under half of them reflect an unresolved V gene, and why the rest are absent is not known. The V and J calls and the clone size are those of that table, but D and trimming were determined from the DNA. This sample is represented by a few hundred thousand clones; 70% to 90% of them were singletons. Of the sample, roughly 4.5% falls within the top ten clones.

From its cysteine to its phenylalanine, the CDR3 spans 13 amino acids. Only the CDR3 portion is preserved as DNA: 39 bases, with reading frame beginning at the first base. According to the germline V gene (reference sequence), CDR1 reads SEHNR and CDR2 reads FQNEAQ. V loses 5 bases of germline sequence and J loses 2 bases, and the interval between the two ends is 9 bases. Each collaborating institution followed its own protocols to collect whole blood in K2EDTA tubes. For TCRbeta analysis, collaborator samples were shipped as frozen whole blood, as isolated PBMCs, or as DNA extracted from either sample type.

The sequence was obtained from a man aged 45-65 years with acute or convalescent COVID-19. The sequence links TRBV7-9 to TRBJ1-2; the D segment cannot be called with confidence. The sequencing input was peripheral blood. The CDR3 has the sequence CASSPEVNYGYTF. Here is the DNA: TGTGCCAGCAGCCCCGAGGTGAACTATGGCTACACCTTC.